The 20 T cell receptor beta chains below all came from one sample that was sequenced in a study of T-cell reconstitution after alpha-beta-depleted transplantation in children. Preparation of the TCRbeta library involved a method that used unique molecular identifiers. A single record per CDR3 protein comes from TCRdb applying MiXCR to the PCR reads. Of 90,000 to 130,000 distinct CDR3 sequences listed, around 10% were seen once; the top ten hold approximately 7.6%. Sequencing was performed on PBMCs from the stem cell graft donor, taken from the stem cell graft. These receptors all stem from a human donor who donated a stem cell graft to a child with acute lymphoblastic leukemia.

This clonotype was observed at least ten times. V gene TRBV7-2 combines with J gene TRBJ1-1; D is perhaps TRBD1 (5 bases). Per the germline V gene, CDR1 is SGHTA and CDR2 is FQGNSA. Trimming cost V 1 base and J 0 bases, with 9 bases left between them. The CDR3 has 15 amino acids. The CDR3 spells CASSLEGHLNTEAFF. CDR3 nucleotides: TGTGCCAGCAGCTTAGAAGGACACTTGAACACTGAAGCTTTCTTT.

This clonotype was seen ten or more times. This chain joins TRBV5-1 and TRBJ2-5; D might be TRBD1 (5 bases). V was shortened by 0 bases and J by 3 bases, with 6 bases between the two germline ends. The germline V gene encodes CDR1 SGHRS and CDR2 YFSETQ. CDR3 size: 13 residues. The CDR3 region is CASSLAREETQYF. CDR3 DNA sequence: TGCGCCAGCAGCTTGGCCAGGGAAGAGACCCAGTACTTC.

Ten or more counts support this clonotype. The genes are TRBV2 and TRBJ2-3; tentative D call: TRBD1 (7 bases). V was clipped by 3 bases and J by 0 bases, with 22 bases between them. The CDR3 runs 19 residues. Germline CDR1 and CDR2: SNHLY and FYNNEI. This chain's CDR3 is CASSDGGLGQDRSTDTQYF. The CDR3 nucleotides read TGTGCCAGCAGTGATGGGGGACTCGGACAGGACAGGAGCACAGATACGCAGTATTTT.

This clonotype appeared many times. This chain links TRBV2 with TRBJ2-1; unclear D gene. Germline V gives CDR1 SNHLY, CDR2 FYNNEI. The V gene lost 9 bases and the J gene lost 5 bases, with 11 bases spanning the gap. This CDR3 spans 12 amino acids. This CDR3 reads CARRFVDNEQFF. In nucleotides, the CDR3 is TGTGCCAGGCGATTCGTAGACAATGAGCAGTTCTTC.

This clonotype was found many times. The chain uses TRBV20-1 and TRBJ2-3; 9 positions match TRBD2. Germline V lookup: CDR1 DFQATT, CDR2 SNEGSKA (reference sequence). With V trimmed by 6 bases and J by 5 bases, 9 bases remained unmatched. The CDR3 totals 14 residues. In DNA form, the CDR3 reads TGCAGTGCCGGACTGCGGGGGGGCGGAGATACGCAGTATTTT. Its protein product is CSAGLRGGGDTQYF.

This clonotype occurred many times. The chain couples TRBV20-1 to TRBJ2-1; the match to TRBD2 covers 14 bases. Germline V gives CDR1 DFQATT, CDR2 SNEGSKA (reference sequence). Trimming removed 5 bases from V and 0 bases from J; junction bases left unmatched: 9. The CDR3 extends over 18 amino acids. For the CDR3, the DNA is TGCAGTGCTGCTCCGGGACTAGCGGGAGTCGGCTCCTACAATGAGCAGTTCTTC. Its translation is CSAAPGLAGVGSYNEQFF.

In its sample, this clonotype was seen many times. This sequence joins TRBV5-1 and TRBJ1-2; the D gene is possibly TRBD1 (6 bases). The CDR3 has 15 amino acids. V lost 2 bases, J lost 0 bases, and 11 bases lay in between. Germline CDR1 SGHRS, CDR2 YFSETQ. CDR3 region: CASSFEGVANYGYTF. As DNA, the CDR3 is TGCGCCAGCAGCTTTGAGGGGGTAGCTAACTATGGCTACACCTTC.

The chain recombines TRBV7-2 with TRBJ2-7; 9 bases line up with TRBD2. After removal of 5 bases from V and 3 bases from J, the junction contained 8 bases not matched to a gene. CDR1 and CDR2 (germline): SGHTA, FQGNSA. This CDR3 is 15 amino acids long. The CDR3 protein is CASSPSGTTGYEQYF. CDR3 in DNA: TGTGCCAGCAGCCCTAGCGGGACTACCGGCTACGAGCAGTACTTC.

This clonotype was observed many times. The genes are TRBV4-3 and TRBJ2-3, with 10 nucleotides matching TRBD1. The CDR3 length is 16 residues. After removal of 0 bases from V and 5 bases from J, the junction contained 5 bases not matched to a gene. Per the germline V gene, CDR1 is LGHNA and CDR2 is YSLEER. CDR3: CASSQEDRGLRDTQYF. The DNA of the CDR3 is TGCGCCAGCAGCCAAGAAGACAGGGGGCTGAGAGATACGCAGTATTTT.

Details on this clonotype: A read error may produce the germline difference seen at one junction end. The genes are TRBV30 and TRBJ2-7, with TRBD1 identical over 7 bases. The CDR3 totals 13 residues. Germline loops: CDR1 GTSNPN, CDR2 SVGIG (reference sequence). CDR3 nucleotide sequence: TGTGCCTGGAGTGTAACAGGGGTCTACGAGCGGTACTTC. Its protein is CAWSVTGVYERYF.

The sample holds many counts of this clonotype. The CDR3 here is CASSSRGSNTGELFF. The CDR3 DNA reads TGTGCCAGCTCGTCCAGGGGCTCGAACACCGGGGAGCTGTTTTTT. The chain is built from TRBV18 and TRBJ2-2, with D possibly being TRBD1 (6 bases). V dropped 6 bases and J dropped 0 bases, with 11 bases sitting between them. There are 15 residues in the CDR3. Germline values: CDR1 KGHSH, CDR2 LQKENI.

This clonotype occurred many times. The chain combines TRBV9 with TRBJ2-4; D call uncertain. CDR3 length: 14 residues. Germline V gives CDR1 SGDLS, CDR2 YYNGEE. The ends were cut back, 1 base at V and 5 bases at J, with 10 bases in the middle. CDR3 residues: CASSVSPVQNIQYF. The CDR3 bases are TGTGCCAGCAGCGTATCTCCGGTGCAAAACATTCAGTACTTC.

This clonotype was recorded many times. The rearrangement uses TRBV12-3 or TRBV12-4 and TRBJ1-3, with 7 bases that match TRBD1. V gave up 6 bases and J gave up 16 bases; unmatched junction bases: 9. The CDR3 contains 11 residues. This CDR3 is CASSPGQRLYF. In DNA form, the CDR3 reads TGTGCCAGCAGCCCGGGACAGCGGTTGTATTTT.

This clonotype occurred many times. The chain has TRBV20-1 and TRBJ2-6; unclear D gene. Germline assignment: CDR1 DFQATT and CDR2 SNEGSKA (reference sequence). Trimming removed 1 base from V and 0 bases from J, with 4 bases in between. The CDR3 spans 14 residues. CDR3 sequence (DNA): TGCAGTGCTAGAGTCGGCTCTGGGGCCAACGTCCTGACTTTC. Residues: CSARVGSGANVLTF.

This clonotype was counted between two and nine times. The chain combines TRBV5-4 with TRBJ1-3; 8 nucleotides match TRBD1. The CDR3 is made up of 15 amino acids. The germline V gene encodes CDR1 SGHNT and CDR2 YYREEE (reference sequence). V shed 0 bases, J shed 2 bases, and the junction held 1 base outside the gene matches. CDR3 sequence: CASSLEDRAGNTIYF. The CDR3 DNA reads TGTGCCAGCAGCTTGGAGGACAGGGCTGGAAACACCATATATTTT.

This clonotype was seen many times. V is TRBV6-2 or TRBV6-3 and J is TRBJ2-1, with 13 bases identical to TRBD2. Germline lookup yields CDR1 MNHEY and CDR2 SVGEGT. The junction had 13 bases not matched to a gene; V was cut back by 6 bases and J by 5 bases. The CDR3 contains 18 residues. CDR3 sequence: CASRGRTSGSEGDNEQFF. CDR3 coding DNA: TGTGCCAGCAGGGGACGGACTAGCGGGAGTGAGGGGGACAATGAGCAGTTCTTC.

This clonotype has ten or more counts. CDR3 protein: CASTLPPGLADWYGTGELFF. The CDR3, as DNA: TGTGCCAGCACCCTACCTCCGGGACTAGCGGACTGGTACGGCACCGGGGAGCTGTTTTTT. The genes are TRBV11-2 and TRBJ2-2; 11 positions match TRBD2. Trimming removed 7 bases from V and 4 bases from J; junction bases left unmatched: 20. CDR3 length equals 20 residues. Germline values: CDR1 SGHAT, CDR2 FQNNGV.

This clonotype was observed many times. The J gene is TRBJ1-6, the V gene TRBV6-1, with D perhaps matching TRBD1 (6 bases). CDR3 length equals 18 residues. Germline CDR1 MNHNS, CDR2 SASEGT. Trimming took 1 base from V and 0 from J, leaving 13 bases between them. CDR3 bases: TGTGCCAGCAGTGAAGAAACAAGGGGGAGCTCCTATAATTCACCCCTCCACTTT. Translated, it gives CASSEETRGSSYNSPLHF.

Notes on this clonotype: The junction differs from germline at one of its ends, possibly a read error. CDR3 bases: TGTGCCAGCAGTTTAGACCCGCGGGCGGCTAATGAAAAACTGTTTTTC. Translation gives CASSLDPRAANEKLFF. The J gene is TRBJ1-4, the V gene TRBV12-3 or TRBV12-4, with D hard to call. The CDR3 is 16 amino acids.

Many counts were recorded for this clonotype. The V call is TRBV9, the J call TRBJ1-3, with 7 positions matching TRBD1. The J segment lost 4 bases and the V segment lost 4 bases, leaving 14 bases of the junction unmatched. From germline, CDR1 is SGDLS and CDR2 YYNGEE. The CDR3 totals 17 residues. The CDR3 reads CASSPQGDGIRGNTIYF. The CDR3 bases are TGTGCCAGCAGCCCCCAGGGGGACGGGATTCGAGGAAACACCATATATTTT.